The following is a TCR beta chain sequence with its context. Its antigen is not identified. This specimen comes from a study of shared clonotypes between healthy human individuals. A CD45RA+ naive subset and a CD45RA-negative memory subset were split from CD4+ cells. Study findings and constraints: Generation probabilities were higher for clonotypes shared across all four sorted-subset donors than for unshared ones.

The germline V gene encodes CDR1 MNHEY and CDR2 SMNVEV (reference sequence). V lost 7 bases to trimming and J lost 7 bases; unmatched junction nucleotides: 12. The CDR3 length is 16 residues. It was across several immunoSEQ plates that each subset's genomic DNA was evenly split. TCRdb's copy holds only in-frame clones and misses some; the assay was immunoSEQ multiplex PCR. The sample gives over a million clones, roughly 95% of which show up once; about 1.2% is in the top ten. This TCR came from a young man in good health. Sequencing was done on a sample of naive CD4+ T cells sorted from blood. The subset was: CD45RA+ positively selected. The chain combines TRBV27 with TRBJ2-1; TRBD1 matches 11 bases. In DNA form, the CDR3 reads TGTGCCAGCATCATTAGAGGACAGGGGGCTATAAATGAGCAGTTCTTC. Translation gives CASIIRGQGAINEQFF.